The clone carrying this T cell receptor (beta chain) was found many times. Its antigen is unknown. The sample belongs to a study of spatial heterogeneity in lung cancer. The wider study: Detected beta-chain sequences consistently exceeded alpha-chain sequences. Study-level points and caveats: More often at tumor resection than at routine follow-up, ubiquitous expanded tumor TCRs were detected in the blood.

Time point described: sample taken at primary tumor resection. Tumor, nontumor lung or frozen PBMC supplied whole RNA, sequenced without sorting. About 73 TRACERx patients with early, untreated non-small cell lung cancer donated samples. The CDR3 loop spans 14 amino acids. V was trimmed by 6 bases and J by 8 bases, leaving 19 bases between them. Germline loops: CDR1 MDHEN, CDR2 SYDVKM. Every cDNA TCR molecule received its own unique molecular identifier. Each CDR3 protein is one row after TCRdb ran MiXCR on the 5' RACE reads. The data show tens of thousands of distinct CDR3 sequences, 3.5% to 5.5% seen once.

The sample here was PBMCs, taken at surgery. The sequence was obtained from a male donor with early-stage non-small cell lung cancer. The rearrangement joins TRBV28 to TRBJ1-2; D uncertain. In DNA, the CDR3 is TGTGCCAGCAGCCCCGGCGGAGGGATCTTGGGCTACACCTTC. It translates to CASSPGGGILGYTF.